This T cell receptor beta chain was found in a study of cytomegalovirus exposure and HLA in healthy donors. Looking at the study overall: Counted in an early data release were roughly 87 million unique TCRs from HLA-typed donors. Regarding the study as a whole: In vitro assays verified that three CMV-associated chains recognized CMV antigens specifically. In a later analysis, donors in an Asian-associated ancestry cluster reportedly had fewer N-insertions in productive TCRs than the cohort mean.

The V gene lost 0 bases and the J gene lost 1 base, with 13 bases spanning the gap. CDR1 is LNHNV and CDR2 is YYDKDF in the germline V gene (reference sequence). This CDR3 comprises 17 residues. A few counts support this clone. Its cognate antigen is unknown. Both 60 Vbeta primers and 13 Jbeta primers went into the PCR. Repertoires were generated with immunoSEQ multiplex PCR, while TCRdb's copy carries only in-frame clones and drops some. The sample shows 110,000 to 150,000 clones, 75% to 85% of them seen only once. The receptor comes from a woman aged 18-30 years in good health and CMV-seropositive. The genes are TRBV15 and TRBJ2-4; perhaps TRBD2 as D (6 bases). Sample: PBMCs. The CDR3 DNA follows: TGTGCCACCAGCAGAGATATGGCAGGGAGGGCCAAAAACATTCAGTACTTC. Protein: CATSRDMAGRAKNIQYF.